The next 27 T cell receptor beta chains were all read from a single sample in a study of human T cells and chemical hapten exposure. TCRdb processed the RACE reads anew with MiXCR; each CDR3 protein has one entry. The table has 180,000 or so distinct CDR3 sequences, about 14% seen once. The time point here: patch test 1, 2 weeks after DPC sensitization. Treatment specified: therapeutic diphenylcyclopropenone sensitization with weekly scalp DPC. The starting material was whole blood, obtained in connection with sensitization to the hapten diphenylcyclopropenone (DPC). The receptors were gathered from a woman aged 25 to 39 with alopecia areata. Some clones in this sample may be carry-over from other donors' samples.

This clonotype was observed a handful of times. V usage is TRBV4-2 and J usage is TRBJ2-1; a possible D gene is TRBD2 (6 bases). Germline V gives CDR1 LGHNA, CDR2 YNFKEQ. This CDR3 has 16 residues. V lost 4 bases to trimming and J lost 0 bases, with 13 bases between them. CDR3: CASSRVGGASYNEQFF. The DNA of the CDR3 is TGTGCCAGCAGCCGGGTGGGGGGAGCCTCCTACAATGAGCAGTTCTTC.

The chain links TRBV7-9 to TRBJ1-2; the match to TRBD1 covers 8 bases. The CDR3 covers 13 residues. Germline loops: CDR1 SEHNR, CDR2 FQNEAQ (reference sequence). J lost 6 bases, V lost 4 bases, and 4 bases had no gene match. CDR3 region: CASSSRQGNGYTF. CDR3 coding DNA: TGTGCCAGCAGCTCCAGACAGGGGAATGGCTACACCTTC.

The CDR3 loop is CASSLETAAPQFF. The CDR3 region has the DNA TGTGCCAGCAGCTTAGAAACCGCTGCACCGCAGTTCTTC. The rearrangement joins TRBV11-3 to TRBJ2-1; D is undetermined. Germline CDR1 and CDR2: SGHNT and YENEEA. The length of the CDR3 is 13 residues. The V and J ends lost 0 bases and 12 bases respectively, with 12 bases between them.

This rearrangement joins TRBV29-1 to TRBJ2-7, with D maybe TRBD1 (6 bases). This CDR3 is 12 amino acids long. Trimming took 5 bases from V and 1 from J, leaving 9 bases between them. Germline CDR1 and CDR2: SQVTM and ANQGSEA. The CDR3: CSVLDSSYEQYF. DNA for the CDR3: TGCAGCGTTCTGGACAGTTCCTACGAGCAGTACTTC.

The rearrangement joins TRBV10-3 to TRBJ1-2, with D unresolved. In germline, CDR1 is ENHRY, CDR2 SYGVKD. This CDR3 is 11 amino acids long. The V gene lost 6 bases and the J gene lost 3 bases, with 5 bases spanning the gap. Here the CDR3 reads CAIRDHYGYTF. DNA for the CDR3: TGTGCCATCAGGGACCACTATGGCTACACCTTC.

V usage is TRBV20-1 and J usage is TRBJ2-7; 14 bases map to TRBD2. The V gene end was trimmed by 5 bases and the J gene end by 5 bases; junction bases not matched to a gene: 11. This CDR3 has 16 residues. Per germline, CDR1 DFQATT and CDR2 SNEGSKA (reference sequence). CDR3 in DNA: TGCAGTGCTGGACGCCGGGGACTAGCGGGAGTAGACGAGCAGTACTTC. This encodes CSAGRRGLAGVDEQYF.

This clonotype was seen many times. V usage is TRBV6-1 and J usage is TRBJ1-5; D call uncertain. This CDR3 is 15 amino acids long. Germline assignment: CDR1 MNHNS and CDR2 SASEGT. V was cut by 2 bases and J by 5 bases, with 13 bases left in between. DNA of the CDR3: TGTGCCAGCAGTGAAAGGCCGTCCGGACATCAGCCCCAGCATTTT. Translating gives CASSERPSGHQPQHF.

The chain links TRBV18 to TRBJ2-7; 7 bases fit TRBD1. J was trimmed by 5 bases and V by 3 bases; bases with no gene match: 4. CDR1 and CDR2 (germline): KGHSH, LQKENI. This CDR3 has 13 residues. The CDR3 sequence: CASSPQGEDEQYF. CDR3 in DNA: TGTGCCAGCTCACCCCAGGGGGAAGACGAGCAGTACTTC.

In its sample, this clonotype was seen many times. V is TRBV14 and J is TRBJ2-7; unclear D gene. The V and J ends lost 0 bases and 0 bases respectively, with 6 bases between them. This CDR3 is 14 amino acids long. Looked up from germline, CDR1 is SGHDN and CDR2 is FVKESK. The CDR3 here is CASSQDVTSYEQYF. Written as DNA, the CDR3 is TGTGCCAGCAGCCAAGATGTAACCTCCTACGAGCAGTACTTC.

This clonotype was seen ten or more times. This chain links TRBV5-1 with TRBJ2-1; TRBD2 matches 7 bases. Germline lookup yields CDR1 SGHRS and CDR2 YFSETQ. V lost 4 bases to trimming and J lost 9 bases; unmatched junction nucleotides: 16. The CDR3 runs 16 residues. As DNA, the CDR3 is TGCGCCAGCAGCCCCCCCGGGACTATAATGCATACTGAGCAGTTCTTC. Protein product: CASSPPGTIMHTEQFF.

This chain links TRBV18 with TRBJ2-3; TRBD2 is a possible D gene (5 bases). The CDR3 totals 16 residues. Germline CDR1 and CDR2: KGHSH and LQKENI. V lost 0 bases and J lost 2, with 12 bases in between. CDR3 sequence reads: CASSPPSSRLTDTQYF. The CDR3 nucleotides are TGTGCCAGCTCACCACCCTCTAGCAGACTCACAGATACGCAGTATTTT.

This clonotype came up many times. CDR3 in DNA: TGCAGCGTTGATATGGGGGCAGGCTATGGCTACACCTTC. Protein product: CSVDMGAGYGYTF. The chain joins TRBV29-1 to TRBJ1-2; perhaps TRBD1 as D (6 bases). There are 13 residues in the CDR3. V gave up 3 bases and J gave up 4 bases, with 12 bases separating them. Per germline, CDR1 SQVTM and CDR2 ANQGSEA.

The gene calls are TRBV6-1 and TRBJ1-6; 7 nucleotides align to TRBD1. J gave up 7 bases and V 0 bases, and 3 bases lay outside the gene matches. There are 15 residues in the CDR3. Germline CDR1 and CDR2: MNHNS and SASEGT. The CDR3 nucleotides read TGTGCCAGCAGTGAAGCCTCAGGGGGAAATTCACCCCTCCACTTT. This sequence encodes CASSEASGGNSPLHF.

In this sample, this clonotype turned up many times. The chain employs TRBV10-3 and TRBJ2-7; D is uncertain. This CDR3 is built from 13 residues. V gave up 6 bases and J gave up 5 bases, with 14 bases separating them. CDR1 and CDR2 from the germline V gene are ENHRY and SYGVKD. Here the CDR3 DNA reads TGTGCCATCAGGGGGTCCTCGAGTGACGAGCAGTACTTC. It translates to CAIRGSSSDEQYF.

The chain combines TRBV7-3 with TRBJ1-1, with unresolved D. The CDR3 is 13 residues long. Trimming removed 5 bases at V and 5 bases at J, with 12 bases between. The V gene's germline CDR1 is SGHTA and CDR2 FQGTGA. The chain's CDR3 is CASSPTAWTEAFF. The CDR3 DNA is TGTGCCAGCAGCCCCACAGCGTGGACTGAAGCTTTCTTT.

This clonotype has a handful of counts. The chain has TRBV18 and TRBJ1-2, with a weak D call TRBD1 (6 bases). CDR1 is KGHSH, CDR2 LQKENI, per germline. V was pared by 5 bases and J by 6 bases, with 10 bases between. The CDR3 has 12 residues. This chain's CDR3 is CASSEQGDGYTF. Here the CDR3 DNA reads TGTGCCAGCTCAGAACAGGGTGATGGCTACACCTTC.

This clonotype was counted between two and nine times. J is TRBJ2-7 and V is TRBV5-1; a possible D gene is TRBD1 (6 bases). Trimming stripped 2 bases from V and 2 bases from J, with 20 bases between. Looked up from germline, CDR1 is SGHRS and CDR2 is YFSETQ. The CDR3 totals 17 residues. CDR3 residues: CASSFTGLRQSTYEQYF. DNA of the CDR3: TGCGCCAGCAGCTTCACAGGGCTAAGGCAAAGTACCTACGAGCAGTACTTC. Using reference TRBV5-1 and TRBJ2-7 for the parts outside the CDR3, the full variable domain is KAGVTQTPRYLIKTRGQQVTLSCSPISGHRSVSWYQQTPGQGLQFLFEYFSETQRNKGNFPGRFSGRQFSNSRSEMNVSTLELGDSALYLCASSFTGLRQSTYEQYFGPGTRLTVT.

The rearrangement links TRBV7-2 to TRBJ1-1; no definite D call. The germline gives CDR1 SGHTA, CDR2 FQGNSA. CDR3 size: 13 residues. V lost 3 bases to trimming and J lost 5 bases, with 10 bases between them. The CDR3: CASSFRERTEAFF. DNA for the CDR3: TGTGCCAGCAGCTTTCGGGAAAGAACTGAAGCTTTCTTT.

This clonotype was recorded at least ten times. This chain uses TRBV5-1 with TRBJ2-7; 7 bases match TRBD1. Unmatched junction bases numbered 3, after V lost 5 bases and J lost 4 bases. The CDR3 extends over 12 amino acids. Germline CDR1 reads SGHRS; CDR2 reads YFSETQ. In nucleotides, the CDR3 is TGCGCCAGCAGTCAACAGGGGTACGAGCAGTACTTC. This codes for CASSQQGYEQYF. The full variable domain, in which reference TRBV5-1 and TRBJ2-7 provide the parts outside the CDR3, is KAGVTQTPRYLIKTRGQQVTLSCSPISGHRSVSWYQQTPGQGLQFLFEYFSETQRNKGNFPGRFSGRQFSNSRSEMNVSTLELGDSALYLCASSQQGYEQYFGPGTRLTVT.

In its sample, this clonotype was seen a few times. This sequence joins TRBV12-3 or TRBV12-4 and TRBJ2-7; 9 nucleotides agree with TRBD1. The CDR3 extends over 16 amino acids. V lost 4 bases, J lost 1 base, and 8 bases stayed unmatched. The CDR3 nucleotides are TGTGCCAGCAGTTCCGACTGGACAGGGGAATCCTACGAGCAGTACTTC. Translated: CASSSDWTGESYEQYF.

This rearrangement joins TRBV15 to TRBJ2-2; D may be TRBD2 (6 bases). This CDR3 spans 15 amino acids. CDR1 is LNHNV and CDR2 is YYDKDF in the germline V gene (reference sequence). V was cut by 0 bases and J by 4 bases, with 9 bases left in between. The CDR3 bases are TGTGCCACCAGCAGAGATATGGGGGGCACCGGGGAGCTGTTTTTT. It translates to CATSRDMGGTGELFF.

The V call is TRBV29-1, the J call TRBJ2-7, with 7 nucleotides matching TRBD1. The CDR3 has 14 residues. V shed 7 bases, J shed 5 bases, and the junction held 14 bases outside the gene matches. Germline CDR1 SQVTM, CDR2 ANQGSEA. CDR3 region: CSAWTGAYQDEQYF. CDR3 sequence (DNA): TGCAGCGCATGGACAGGCGCATATCAAGACGAGCAGTACTTC.

This clonotype was seen at least ten times. The V and J genes are TRBV20-1 and TRBJ2-1; D remains ambiguous. Trimming took off 3 bases at V and 6 bases at J, with 6 bases between the two ends. Germline CDR1 is DFQATT and CDR2 is SNEGSKA (reference sequence). The CDR3 is made up of 11 amino acids. The CDR3 nucleotides read TGCAGTGCTAGTAGTTTCAATGAGCAGTTCTTC. Protein sequence: CSASSFNEQFF.

In this sample, this clonotype turned up a few times. The rearrangement uses TRBV12-3 or TRBV12-4 and TRBJ1-2; D is perhaps TRBD1 (5 bases). Trimming removed 3 bases from V and 7 bases from J, with 9 bases in between. The CDR3 is made up of 12 amino acids. For the CDR3, the DNA is TGTGCCAGCAGTTTGGGGCCTGGTGGCTACACCTTC. It encodes CASSLGPGGYTF.

This sequence joins TRBV5-1 and TRBJ1-1, with D hard to call. V shed 3 bases and J shed 4 bases, with 10 bases lying between them. CDR3 length: 13 amino acids. Germline CDR1 is SGHRS and CDR2 is YFSETQ. Here the CDR3 DNA reads TGCGCCAGCAGCTCCCAACGAGGCACTGAAGCTTTCTTT. It encodes CASSSQRGTEAFF.

This chain uses TRBV12-3 or TRBV12-4 with TRBJ2-7, with 7 bases lining up with TRBD2. The ends lost 1 base at V and 7 bases at J; junction bases unmatched: 4. The CDR3 is 13 residues long. Here the CDR3 reads CASSLVWGGEQYF. In DNA, the CDR3 is TGTGCCAGCAGTTTAGTCTGGGGAGGGGAGCAGTACTTC.

J is TRBJ2-3 and V is TRBV15; possible D gene TRBD1, 6 bases. Trimming took 0 bases from V and 1 from J, leaving 14 bases between them. The germline V gene has CDR1 LNHNV and CDR2 YYDKDF (reference sequence). This CDR3 has 17 residues. CDR3 coding DNA: TGTGCCACCAGCAGAGATCGAGCGTCAGGGGGCACAGATACGCAGTATTTT. This encodes CATSRDRASGGTDTQYF.